This T cell receptor (beta chain) was obtained from a study of shared clonotypes between healthy human individuals. This clone was counted at least ten times. As yet, its antigen is unknown. The study, taken as a whole, reports: It was expected that sequencing depth would affect clonotype sharing among donors.

PCR replicates from unsorted PBMC used about 300 ng DNA, and this amount was about 30,000 T cell genomes. Only in-frame clones appear in the TCRdb table, and some are missing; sequencing was by immunoSEQ multiplex PCR. The sample yields about 480,000 clones, over 60% seen once. CDR3 length: 15 amino acids. This receptor was identified in a woman aged 40 to 50 in good health. Some clones in this sample may be carry-over from other donors' samples. Sequencing was carried out using PBMCs. J is TRBJ2-1 and V is TRBV7-5; whether TRBD2, the table's D call, matches the DNA was not checked. TRBV7-5 is tagged as a pseudogene. This CDR3 reads CASSLVPEAYNEQFF. In nucleotides, the CDR3 is TGTGCCAGCAGCTTAGTTCCAGAGGCCTACAATGAGCAGTTCTTC.